This entry lists 3 T cell receptor beta chains sequenced from one sample in a study of blood T cells in healthy people across ages. Using a J-beta primer mix together with a sample-barcoded 5' primer, a second PCR was run for roughly 6 to 12 cycles. TCRdb processed the 5' RACE reads anew with MiXCR; each CDR3 protein has one entry. The sample holds about 780,000 distinct CDR3 sequences; about half are singletons and the top ten take 15% to 20%. The sample consisted of blood. These TCRs come from an elderly man in good health.

This chain links TRBV7-6 with TRBJ1-2; 9 positions match TRBD1. The CDR3 covers 14 residues. V was pared by 5 bases and J by 6 bases, with 7 bases of the junction left unmatched. Germline V gene lookup returns CDR1 SGHVS and CDR2 FNYEAQ. The CDR3 protein is CASSPRTGEHGYTF. The CDR3 DNA reads as TGTGCCAGCAGCCCACGGACAGGGGAACATGGCTACACCTTC.

V and J are TRBV20-1 and TRBJ2-1; perhaps TRBD2 as D (6 bases). CDR1 DFQATT and CDR2 SNEGSKA come from the germline V gene (reference sequence). Trimming took 2 bases from V and 4 from J, leaving 15 bases between them. CDR3 size: 15 residues. CDR3 nucleotide sequence: TGCAGTGCTAGAAGCCGGGACTCCAAGTACAATGAGCAGTTCTTC. Translated: CSARSRDSKYNEQFF.

The chain employs TRBV7-9 and TRBJ2-1, with D possibly TRBD2 on 6 matching bases. Germline V gene lookup returns CDR1 SEHNR and CDR2 FQNEAQ (reference sequence). Trimming cost V 5 bases and J 9 bases, with 20 bases left between them. CDR3 length: 15 amino acids. The CDR3 sequence: CASSPPRGRWGEQFF. For the CDR3, the DNA is TGTGCCAGCAGCCCCCCGCGGGGCCGTTGGGGTGAGCAGTTCTTC.